In this sample, the clone carrying this T cell receptor beta chain turned up many times. This sample was taken from a study of CD8 T cells in ankylosing spondylitis. Library preparation for TCR beta used quantitative 5'-RACE with molecular barcodes. MiXCR, run by TCRdb on the 5' RACE reads, gives a single entry per CDR3 protein. In the table there are 200,000 to 250,000 distinct CDR3 sequences, roughly a tenth of which are singletons. The sample was blood, either unsorted or a sorted T cell fraction (not recorded which). This receptor was taken from a male donor with ankylosing spondylitis or in good health (not recorded which).

The CDR3 DNA reads as TGCGCCAGCAGCTTTGACAGCCCATACGAGCAGTACTTC. It encodes CASSFDSPYEQYF. The V gene is TRBV5-1, the J gene TRBJ2-7; D might be TRBD1 (5 bases). Trimming took off 2 bases at V and 4 bases at J, with 10 bases between the two ends. The CDR3 is 13 amino acids. CDR1 is SGHRS, CDR2 YFSETQ, per germline. The full variable domain, completed using reference TRBV5-1 and TRBJ2-7, is KAGVTQTPRYLIKTRGQQVTLSCSPISGHRSVSWYQQTPGQGLQFLFEYFSETQRNKGNFPGRFSGRQFSNSRSEMNVSTLELGDSALYLCASSFDSPYEQYFGPGTRLTVT.